What follows are 6 T cell receptor beta chains derived from one specimen sequenced in a study of shared clonotypes between healthy human individuals. The protocol was immunoSEQ multiplex PCR, while the TCRdb copy is restricted to in-frame clones and leaves out a portion. This sample carries 2 million to 2.5 million clones, 93% of them seen once, and the ten largest clones take 1.5% to 2%. CD8 cells classed as naive were CD45RO-negative and positively selected for CCR7, excluding terminally differentiated effector memory CD45RA+ cells. Sequencing was performed on naive CD8+ T cells from PBMCs. These receptors all come from a man between 18 and 35 years old in good health. Some clones in this sample may be carry-over from other donors' samples.

The V gene is TRBV19, the J gene TRBJ1-4; no definite D call. This CDR3 has 12 amino acids. Per germline, CDR1 LNHDA and CDR2 SQIVND (reference sequence). V lost 3 bases, J lost 14 bases, and 13 bases lay in between. CDR3 residues: CASSMGGIHLFF. The CDR3 coding sequence is TGTGCCAGTAGTATGGGCGGGATTCATCTGTTTTTT. Together with reference TRBV19 and TRBJ1-4, the CDR3 gives the full variable domain: DGGITQSPKYLFRKEGQNVTLSCEQNLNHDAMYWYRQDPGQGLRLIYYSQIVNDFQKGDIAEGYSVSREKKESFPLTVTSAQKNPTAFYLCASSMGGIHLFFGSGTQLSVL.

CDR3: CASSSNGPAYEQYF. CDR3 bases: TGTGCCAGCAGCTCCAACGGGCCGGCCTACGAGCAGTACTTC. V gene TRBV7-9 combines with J gene TRBJ2-7; D unclear. Germline V gene lookup returns CDR1 SEHNR and CDR2 FQNEAQ (reference sequence). Trimming shortened V by 4 bases and J by 2 bases, and 12 bases separated the two germline ends. There are 14 residues in the CDR3.

The J gene is TRBJ1-4, the V gene TRBV7-9; 7 bases match TRBD1. Germline values: CDR1 SEHNR, CDR2 FQNEAQ (reference sequence). V shed 1 base and J 5 bases; nucleotides not matched to a gene: 10. This CDR3 region has 17 residues. In nucleotides, the CDR3 is TGTGCCAGCAGCTTAGTATTTATGGGGGACAGAAATGAAAAACTGTTTTTT. Translating it yields CASSLVFMGDRNEKLFF.

The J gene is TRBJ2-1, the V gene TRBV27; TRBD1 is a possible D gene (6 bases). The V and J ends lost 6 bases and 9 bases respectively, with 24 bases between them. Germline lookup yields CDR1 MNHEY and CDR2 SMNVEV (reference sequence). The CDR3 spans 16 residues. CDR3 in amino acids: CASSPVGGVRSPEQFF. The DNA for the CDR3 is TGTGCCAGCAGCCCCGTAGGGGGAGTTCGGTCACCTGAGCAGTTCTTC.

This chain connects TRBV7-2 to TRBJ1-4; D is unclear. The CDR3 contains 17 residues. In germline, CDR1 is SGHTA, CDR2 FQGNSA. Trimming pared 1 base from V and 0 bases from J, leaving 12 bases between. CDR3 residues: CASSLDYREATNEKLFF. CDR3 in DNA: TGTGCCAGCAGCTTAGACTACAGAGAGGCAACTAATGAAAAACTGTTTTTT.

This chain connects TRBV10-3 to TRBJ1-5; D is possibly TRBD1 (6 bases). CDR3 length: 13 amino acids. The V end lost 3 bases, the J end lost 7 bases, and 10 bases lay between the germline ends. The V gene's germline CDR1 is ENHRY and CDR2 SYGVKD. This CDR3 reads CAISDVGAQPQHF. The CDR3 coding sequence is TGTGCCATCAGTGACGTGGGGGCCCAGCCCCAGCATTTT.